This entry is about one T cell receptor (beta chain). This sample was included in a study of cytomegalovirus exposure and HLA in healthy donors. From germline, CDR1 is SGHVS and CDR2 FNYEAQ. The V segment lost 2 bases and the J segment 0 bases; nucleotides outside the gene matches: 4. The CDR3 totals 15 residues. PCR employed 60 Vbeta and 13 Jbeta primers. Some clones are missing from TCRdb's copy, which holds only in-frame ones; the method was immunoSEQ multiplex PCR. The profile shows 100,000 or so clones, about three quarters of them singletons. The specimen sequenced was PBMCs. This sequence was found in a woman aged 40-49 years in good health and CMV-seropositive. The chain joins TRBV7-6 to TRBJ2-7; 7 bases line up with TRBD1. The CDR3 nucleotides are TGTGCCAGCAGCTTAAGACAGGGACCCTCCTACGAGCAGTACTTC. Translation gives CASSLRQGPSYEQYF.